This TCR beta chain was found in a study of blood T cell repertoires in COVID-19. Study summary: PBMCs, B-cell-depleted T cells, or T cells provided the cDNA or gDNA that made up the material.

Per the study methods: By means of reference gene primer amplification, nucleated cell counts were estimated. The table came from immunoSEQ multiplex PCR; TCRdb's copy has only in-frame clones and leaves some out. The V and J calls and the clone size are those of that table, but D and trimming were determined from the DNA. The sample carries around 40,000 clones, 80% to 90% recorded once. CDR3 length: 17 residues. V shed 3 bases, J shed 4 bases, and the junction held 13 bases outside the gene matches. Germline V gives CDR1 SGHRS, CDR2 YFSETQ. This chain links TRBV5-1 with TRBJ1-2; 9 nucleotides match TRBD1. The sequencing input was peripheral blood. The TCR originated in a human donor in a cohort sampled during active COVID-19. The CDR3: CASSSGPGQGPPYGYTF. The CDR3 DNA reads TGCGCCAGCAGCTCGGGACCGGGACAGGGACCTCCCTATGGCTACACCTTC.